The clone carrying this TCR beta chain was observed at least ten times. The antigen is not known. This record belongs to a study of T cell repertoires in cytomegalovirus infection. For the study at large: A matching HLA type, together with CMV infection, was signaled by public TCR beta signatures. Study-wide points: Cumulative public TCR beta family frequency identified carriers of CMV plus the relevant HLA. HLA-C-restricted CMV-specific TCR beta clonotypes were dominant in the ex vivo response.

Each CDR3 protein is one row after TCRdb ran MiXCR on the reads. The top ten hold approximately 20% of the sample, which has roughly 77,000 distinct CDR3 sequences, 4% seen once. Sequencing used PBMCs. The clonotype was recovered from a human donor in good health (CMV status not recorded). Some clones in this sample may be carry-over from other donors' samples.

CDR3 protein: CASSYPGTVKGTEAFF. In DNA form, the CDR3 reads TGTGCCAGCAGTTACCCCGGGACCGTCAAAGGCACTGAAGCTTTCTTT. The J gene is TRBJ1-1, the V gene TRBV6-2 or TRBV6-3; tentative D call: TRBD1 (5 bases). The CDR3 length is 16 residues. V was clipped by 2 bases and J by 4 bases, with 17 bases between them. Germline CDR1 MNHEY, CDR2 SVGEGT.